Sequencing of this T cell receptor (beta chain) was carried out in a study of low-dose radiotherapy and immunotherapy resistance in tumors. Background on the study: Cohort 1 received 0.5 Gy per fraction every 2 weeks, totaling 6.5 Gy. Given every two weeks, intravenous cyclophosphamide 200 mg/m2 preceded radiation and immunotherapy by one day. For four cycles from cycle 1 day 1, patients took 300 mg oral aspirin daily.

Covering alpha and beta chains, TRAV- and TRBV-specific primers were used for the first-strand cDNA. The TCRs were subjected to amplification over approximately 18 PCR cycles employing a constant-region primer in conjunction with a V-primer adapter. mRNA, after isolation, was amplified by in vitro transcription. TCRdb reprocessed the reads via MiXCR and lists one record per CDR3 protein. Found here are more than 50,000 distinct CDR3 sequences, around 25% of them singletons; the top ten hold around 5%. Germline CDR1 MNHEY, CDR2 SVGEGT. The CDR3 has 15 amino acids. J was trimmed by 1 base and V by 3 bases; bases with no gene match: 5. In this sample, this clonotype turned up many times. Regarding time point: before trial treatment.

The chain links TRBV6-2 or TRBV6-3 to TRBJ1-1; 7 bases agree with TRBD1. The TCR was taken from a male donor with prostate cancer. This sample comprised PBMCs, obtained before treatment. CDR3 sequence (DNA): TGTGCCAGCAGTTATTACAGGGGCGCGAACACTGAAGCTTTCTTT. Its translation: CASSYYRGANTEAFF.